This passage covers 10 T cell receptor beta chains from one sample sequenced in a study of T cell responses to AZD1222 COVID-19 vaccine. Sequencing was performed with immunoSEQ multiplex PCR; in TCRdb, only in-frame clones are kept and a portion is missing. The sample includes about 220,000 clones, approximately 94% of them seen just once. Source: peripheral blood, taken on day 0 of MenACWY control vaccination. The receptors derive from an adult in good health.

J is TRBJ1-2 and V is TRBV9, with D hard to call. Trimming pared 0 bases from V and 3 bases from J, leaving 15 bases between. From germline, CDR1 is SGDLS and CDR2 YYNGEE. The CDR3 is 16 residues long. CDR3 loop: CASSVGALRGDYGYTF. CDR3 nucleotides: TGTGCCAGCAGCGTAGGAGCCCTGCGGGGTGACTATGGCTACACCTTC.

This sequence joins TRBV29-1 and TRBJ2-3; the D gene could be TRBD1 or TRBD2 (5 bases each). The germline CDR1 and CDR2 sequences are SQVTM and ANQGSEA. With 2 bases removed from V and 5 bases from J, the gap between germline ends came to 8 bases. CDR3 size: 12 residues. The CDR3 bases are TGCAGCGTTGAACGGGGCGGAGATACGCAGTATTTT. Its translation is CSVERGGDTQYF.

V gene TRBV27 combines with J gene TRBJ1-1, with TRBD1 matching over 8 bases. The CDR3 totals 13 residues. The junction had 4 bases not matched to a gene; V was cut back by 5 bases and J by 5 bases. Germline loops: CDR1 MNHEY, CDR2 SMNVEV (reference sequence). The CDR3 sequence is CASSGYRGTEAFF. The CDR3 region has the DNA TGTGCCAGCAGTGGTTACAGGGGGACTGAAGCTTTCTTT.

The rearrangement links TRBV10-3 to TRBJ1-1; D unresolved. The CDR3 runs to 15 residues. Per germline, CDR1 ENHRY and CDR2 SYGVKD. V lost 11 bases and J 3 bases, leaving 22 bases between the germline ends. For the CDR3, the DNA is TGTGCCTCCCACCCCGGACTGTCGGGAGACACTGAAGCTTTCTTT. This codes for CASHPGLSGDTEAFF.

The chain is built from TRBV28 and TRBJ2-1; 9 bases map to TRBD1. Losses at the gene ends were 5 bases for V and 3 bases for J; bases not matched to a gene: 5. The germline gives CDR1 MDHEN, CDR2 SYDVKM. The CDR3 loop spans 15 amino acids. CDR3 in DNA: TGTGCCAGCAGTATTGACAGGGGGGTCTACAATGAGCAGTTCTTC. Its translation is CASSIDRGVYNEQFF. Together with reference TRBV28 and TRBJ2-1, the CDR3 gives the full variable domain: DVKVTQSSRYLVKRTGEKVFLECVQDMDHENMFWYRQDPGLGLRLIYFSYDVKMKEKGDIPEGYSVSREKKERFSLILESASTNQTSMYLCASSIDRGVYNEQFFGPGTRLTVL.

This rearrangement joins TRBV5-1 to TRBJ1-5, with D possibly TRBD1 on 6 matching bases. Trimming left V 0 bases short and J 8 bases short, with 15 bases between. Per the germline V gene, CDR1 is SGHRS and CDR2 is YFSETQ. The CDR3 totals 15 residues. In DNA, the CDR3 is TGCGCCAGCAGCTTGGTAGCCGGGGGCGGGGAGCCCCAGCATTTT. Translating it yields CASSLVAGGGEPQHF.

This clone has a handful of counts. The chain has TRBV28 and TRBJ2-7, with unresolved D. Germline CDR1 and CDR2: MDHEN and SYDVKM. V was clipped by 7 bases and J by 4 bases, with 14 bases between them. The CDR3 totals 13 residues. CDR3 amino acids: CASTVPNNYEQYF. CDR3 coding DNA: TGTGCCAGCACCGTCCCCAACAATTACGAGCAGTACTTC.

The J gene is TRBJ1-6, the V gene TRBV7-2; D is possibly TRBD1 (6 bases). This CDR3 has 14 residues. Trimming took 2 bases from V and 7 from J, leaving 9 bases between them. Germline V gene lookup returns CDR1 SGHTA and CDR2 FQGNSA. CDR3 protein: CASSLTGLNSPLHF. For the CDR3, the DNA is TGTGCCAGCAGCTTAACAGGGTTGAATTCACCCCTCCACTTT.

The gene calls are TRBV9 and TRBJ1-2, with D perhaps matching TRBD1 (6 bases). In germline, CDR1 is SGDLS, CDR2 YYNGEE. The V gene lost 5 bases and the J gene lost 0 bases, with 17 bases spanning the gap. The CDR3 sequence is 16 residues long. The CDR3 DNA reads as TGTGCCAGCAGAGCGGGGCTGGGGGCTTCTAACTATGGCTACACCTTC. It is translated as CASRAGLGASNYGYTF.

This CDR3 is CASRRTGGSEQYF. DNA for the CDR3: TGTGCCAGCAGACGGACAGGGGGCAGCGAGCAGTACTTC. This chain joins TRBV2 and TRBJ2-7, with TRBD1 matching over 11 bases. CDR1 is SNHLY, CDR2 FYNNEI, per germline. The CDR3 loop spans 13 amino acids. V gave up 6 bases and J gave up 6 bases; unmatched junction bases: 4.